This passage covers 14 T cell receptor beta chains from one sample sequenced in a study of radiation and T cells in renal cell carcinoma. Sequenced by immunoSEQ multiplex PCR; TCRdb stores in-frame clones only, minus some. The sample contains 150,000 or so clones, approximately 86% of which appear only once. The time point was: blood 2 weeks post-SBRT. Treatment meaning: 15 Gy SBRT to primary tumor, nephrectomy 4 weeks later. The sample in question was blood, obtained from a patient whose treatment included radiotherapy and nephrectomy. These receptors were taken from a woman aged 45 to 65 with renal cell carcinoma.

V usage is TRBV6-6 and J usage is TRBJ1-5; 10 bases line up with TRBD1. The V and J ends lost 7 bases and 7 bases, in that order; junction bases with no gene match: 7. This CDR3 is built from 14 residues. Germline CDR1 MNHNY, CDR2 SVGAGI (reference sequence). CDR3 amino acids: CASTSGQGHQPQHF. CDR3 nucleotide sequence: TGTGCCAGCACCTCGGGACAGGGGCACCAGCCCCAGCATTTT.

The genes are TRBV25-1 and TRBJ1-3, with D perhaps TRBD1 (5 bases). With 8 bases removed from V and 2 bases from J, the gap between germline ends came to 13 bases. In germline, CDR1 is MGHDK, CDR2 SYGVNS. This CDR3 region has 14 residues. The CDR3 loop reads CASGRGGAGNTIYF. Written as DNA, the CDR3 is TGTGCCAGCGGTCGGGGGGGGGCTGGAAACACCATATATTTT.

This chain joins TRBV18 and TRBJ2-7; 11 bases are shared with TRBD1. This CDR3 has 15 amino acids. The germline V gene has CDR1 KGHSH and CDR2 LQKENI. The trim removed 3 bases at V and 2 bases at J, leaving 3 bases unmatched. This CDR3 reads CASSPRDRGTYEQYF. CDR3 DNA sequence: TGTGCCAGCTCACCCCGGGACAGGGGGACCTACGAGCAGTACTTC.

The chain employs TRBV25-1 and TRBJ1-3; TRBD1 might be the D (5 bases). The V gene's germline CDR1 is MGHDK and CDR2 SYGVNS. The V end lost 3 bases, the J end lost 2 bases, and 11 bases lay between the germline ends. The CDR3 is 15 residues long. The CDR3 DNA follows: TGTGCCAGCAGTGATACCCGGGGGGCTGGAAACACCATATATTTT. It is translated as CASSDTRGAGNTIYF.

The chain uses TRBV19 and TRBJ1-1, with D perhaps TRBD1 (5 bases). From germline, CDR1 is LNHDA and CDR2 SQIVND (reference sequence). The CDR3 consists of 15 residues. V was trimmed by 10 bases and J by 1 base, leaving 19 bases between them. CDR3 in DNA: TGTGCCACCTTTCAACGGGGGTTTACGAACACTGAAGCTTTCTTT. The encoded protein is CATFQRGFTNTEAFF.

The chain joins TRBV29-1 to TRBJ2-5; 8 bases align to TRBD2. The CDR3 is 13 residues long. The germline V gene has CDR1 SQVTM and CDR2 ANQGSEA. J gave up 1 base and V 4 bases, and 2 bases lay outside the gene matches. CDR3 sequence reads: CSVGGLVQETQYF. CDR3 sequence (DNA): TGCAGCGTTGGGGGACTAGTCCAAGAGACCCAGTACTTC.

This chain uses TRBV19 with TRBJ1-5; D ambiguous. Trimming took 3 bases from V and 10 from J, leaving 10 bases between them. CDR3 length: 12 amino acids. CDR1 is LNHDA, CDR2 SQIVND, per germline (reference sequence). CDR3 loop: CASSIIAGPQHF. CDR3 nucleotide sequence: TGTGCCAGTAGTATTATAGCGGGACCCCAGCATTTT.

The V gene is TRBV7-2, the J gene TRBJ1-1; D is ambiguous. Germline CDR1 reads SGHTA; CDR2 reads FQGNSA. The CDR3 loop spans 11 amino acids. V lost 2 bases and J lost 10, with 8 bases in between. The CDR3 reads CASSLKKGAFF. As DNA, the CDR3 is TGTGCCAGCAGCTTAAAGAAGGGAGCTTTCTTT. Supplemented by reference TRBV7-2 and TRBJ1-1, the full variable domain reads GAGVSQSPSNKVTEKGKDVELRCDPISGHTALYWYRQSLGQGLEFLIYFQGNSAPDKSGLPSDRFSAERTGGSVSTLTIQRTQQEDSAVYLCASSLKKGAFFGQGTRLTVV.

The CDR3 DNA sequence: TGTGCCAGCAGTCCTACAGAAGTTTCACCCCTCCACTTT. It specifies CASSPTEVSPLHF. The gene calls are TRBV2 and TRBJ1-6, with D unresolved. V was cut by 5 bases and J by 9 bases, with 11 bases left in between. This CDR3 has 13 residues. CDR1 is SNHLY, CDR2 FYNNEI, per germline.

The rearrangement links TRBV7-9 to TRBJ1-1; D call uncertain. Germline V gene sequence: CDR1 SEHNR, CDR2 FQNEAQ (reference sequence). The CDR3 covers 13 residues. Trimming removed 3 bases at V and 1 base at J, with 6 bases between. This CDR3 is CASSFWGNTEAFF. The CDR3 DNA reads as TGTGCCAGCAGCTTTTGGGGGAACACTGAAGCTTTCTTT.

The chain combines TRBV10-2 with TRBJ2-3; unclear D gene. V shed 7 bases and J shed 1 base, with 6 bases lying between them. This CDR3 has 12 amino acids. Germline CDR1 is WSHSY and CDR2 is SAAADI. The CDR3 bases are TGCGCCAGCAAGGGCGGCACAGATACGCAGTATTTT. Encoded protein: CASKGGTDTQYF.

The CDR3: CASSRRYQETQYF. CDR3 bases: TGTGCCAGTAGTAGGAGGTACCAAGAGACCCAGTACTTC. The chain recombines TRBV19 with TRBJ2-5; a weak D match, TRBD2 (5 bases). CDR1 is LNHDA, CDR2 SQIVND, per germline (reference sequence). This CDR3 has 13 residues. V was cut by 4 bases and J by 0 bases, with 6 bases left in between. The variable domain in full, with the rest retrieved from reference TRBV19 and TRBJ2-5, is DGGITQSPKYLFRKEGQNVTLSCEQNLNHDAMYWYRQDPGQGLRLIYYSQIVNDFQKGDIAEGYSVSREKKESFPLTVTSAQKNPTAFYLCASSRRYQETQYFGPGTRLLVL.

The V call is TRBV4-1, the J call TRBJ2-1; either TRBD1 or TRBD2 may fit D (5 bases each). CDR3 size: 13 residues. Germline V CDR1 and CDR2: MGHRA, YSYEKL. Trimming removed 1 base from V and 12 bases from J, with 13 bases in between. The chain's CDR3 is CASSQVPQGRQFF. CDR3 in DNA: TGCGCCAGCAGCCAAGTCCCTCAGGGACGGCAGTTCTTC.

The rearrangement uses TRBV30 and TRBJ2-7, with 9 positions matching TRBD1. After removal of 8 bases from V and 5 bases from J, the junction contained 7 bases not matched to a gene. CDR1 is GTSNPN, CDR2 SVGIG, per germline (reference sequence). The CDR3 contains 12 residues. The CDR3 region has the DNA TGTGCCGGCGACAGGGGGGGCCACGAGCAGTACTTC. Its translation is CAGDRGGHEQYF.